The sequence of this TCR beta chain was determined in a study of shared clonotypes between healthy human individuals. In the study overall: Per donor, three plates held CD4 naive cells, three held CD4 memory, two held CD8 naive and one held CD8 memory.

The CDR3 has 11 amino acids. V gave up 3 bases and J gave up 10 bases; unmatched junction bases: 4. Germline V CDR1 and CDR2: DFQATT, SNEGSKA (reference sequence). The repertoire was sequenced with immunoSEQ multiplex PCR; TCRdb's copy has only in-frame clones and lacks some. The data hold some 1.5 million clones, with approximately 96% observed a single time. Findings and caveats of the study: The represented genetic and exposure-history diversity was limited by the small number of donors.

In the case of this clone: Its antigen is not identified.

The sample consisted of naive CD4+ T cells sorted from blood. Regarding subset: CD45RA+ positively selected. The chain links TRBV20-1 to TRBJ2-7; 9 positions match TRBD2. This receptor was taken from a man aged 25-45 years in good health. CDR3: CSARALAGQYF. CDR3 coding DNA: TGCAGTGCTAGGGCCCTAGCGGGACAGTACTTC.